This T cell receptor beta chain was identified in a study of cytotoxic CD8 clonotypes in ibrutinib-treated CLL (dated by TCRdb to about 2021). Looking at the study overall: The cohort had about a dozen relapsed/refractory and roughly 14 treatment-naive patients; 17 were IGHV unmutated. The response samples were drawn at a median of roughly twelve months into treatment, with a range of roughly 6 to 36 months. Responses were partial in 24 patients and complete in 2; after median about 70 months follow-up, about 15 stayed in remission and some twelve progressed. Every sample from remission and from progressive disease was obtained while the patients were still on ibrutinib. Cryopreserved peripheral blood mononuclear cells were obtained prior to treatment, at the time of response, and at either disease progression or sustained remission. Of the 90 or so participants in the trial, approximately 26 had longitudinal samples available. An average of roughly 250,000 productive templates and 80,000 to 95,000 productive rearrangements was obtained per sample.

Findings and caveats that apply to the study as a whole: Sampling times were not matched between sustained-remission and progressing patients, and lymph node repertoires were not studied. Public clonotypes were found to be uncommon and were observed to contract or remain stable during treatment; the increase in clonality was shown to reflect expansion of private clonotypes at ibrutinib response. An increase in clonality was observed at ibrutinib response, with clonality remaining stable during sustained remission and falling back toward baseline at progression. Baseline clonality was found to be higher than that of age-matched healthy donors and was strongly correlated with circulating CD8+ T-cell counts.

This sample's time point label indicates: approximately eleven months on ibrutinib. For TCR beta library preparation, roughly 2 micrograms of genomic DNA was extracted from cryopreserved PBMCs. Longitudinal blood samples from CLL patients on ibrutinib monotherapy were analyzed using high-throughput TCR beta sequencing. The patients took part in an open-label, single-center phase 2 trial of ibrutinib monotherapy. With respect to this clone: Its antigen has not been determined. No much larger clone is present one base from it, and per-base qualities are unavailable.

Each clonotype received, on average, about 10x coverage in deep resolution sequencing performed on a MiSeq, where the target depth lay between 1 in 1 million and 1 in 200,000 T cells. The immunoSEQ hsTCRB Kit was used to generate TCR beta libraries. Per the source publication's procedure: Data were analyzed with ImmunoSEQ Data Assistant and ImmunoSEQ Analyzer, with V, D and J genes assigned per IMGT definitions. Clonality was computed as one minus normalized Shannon entropy of productive rearrangement frequencies, ranging from 0 to 1. Public clonotype analysis was restricted to overrepresented clonotypes comprising at least 0.05% of each patient's repertoire. Thirteen age-matched healthy donor repertoires from immuneACCESS were used as controls for clonality. The table was pulled from immuneACCESS by TCRdb, which kept in-frame rearrangements only. Such tables lose some clones; where checked, under half of the loss comes from unresolved V genes, and the rest has no known cause. V, J and clone size are taken as reported in that table, and D and trimming were inferred from the DNA itself. This sample has approximately 150,000 clones in its table, and about 72% of those were observed once. The top ten clones comprise 25% to 35% of the sample.

The source was PBMCs, collected after 12 months of ibrutinib treatment. This TCR was recovered from a human donor with chronic lymphocytic leukemia.

This receptor has the CDR3 CASSQVGQGEEKLFF. The DNA sequence reads TGCGCCAGCAGCCAAGTAGGTCAGGGTGAAGAAAAACTGTTTTTT. This chain joins TRBV4-1 to TRBJ1-4; the D region possibly corresponds to TRBD1 (5 bases align). The germline V gene yields MGHRA for CDR1 and YSYEKL for CDR2. V drops 1 base and J drops 8 bases, leaving 14 bases in between. CDR3 length: 15 amino acids, cysteine to phenylalanine. Left in the record is the CDR3 DNA by itself, 45 bases read in frame from the first base.